The sequence of this TCR beta chain was determined in a study of CD8 T cells in ankylosing spondylitis. The CDR3 totals 13 residues. The germline CDR1 and CDR2 sequences are SEHNR and FQNEAQ (reference sequence). V was pared by 5 bases and J by 0 bases, with 1 base of the junction left unmatched. TCRdb itself ran the 5' RACE reads through MiXCR, one entry per CDR3 protein. The sample shows roughly 230,000 distinct CDR3 sequences, about 20% of them seen only once. V gene TRBV7-9 combines with J gene TRBJ2-7; 7 bases agree with TRBD1. The sequence came from a male donor with ankylosing spondylitis or in good health (not recorded which). Sequenced material: blood, either unsorted or a sorted T cell fraction (not recorded which). CDR3 nucleotide sequence: TGTGCCAGCAGCAGGGACAGCTCCTACGAGCAGTACTTC. Protein: CASSRDSSYEQYF. Variable domain in full (rest from reference TRBV7-9 and TRBJ2-7): DTGVSQNPRHKITKRGQNVTFRCDPISEHNRLYWYRQTLGQGPEFLTYFQNEAQLEKSRLLSDRFSAERPKGSFSTLEIQRTEQGDSAMYLCASSRDSSYEQYFGPGTRLTVT.